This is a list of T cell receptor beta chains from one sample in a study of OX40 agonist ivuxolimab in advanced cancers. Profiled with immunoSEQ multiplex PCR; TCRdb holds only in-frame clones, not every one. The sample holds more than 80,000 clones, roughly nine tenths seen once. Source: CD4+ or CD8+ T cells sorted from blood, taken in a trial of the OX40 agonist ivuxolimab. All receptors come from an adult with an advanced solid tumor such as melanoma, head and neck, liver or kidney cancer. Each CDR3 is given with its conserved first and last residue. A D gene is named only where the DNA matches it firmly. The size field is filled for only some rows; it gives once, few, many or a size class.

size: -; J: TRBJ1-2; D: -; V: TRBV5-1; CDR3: CASKVLLSNYGYTF; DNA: TGCGCCAGCAAGGTCCTATTATCTAACTATGGCTACACCTTC
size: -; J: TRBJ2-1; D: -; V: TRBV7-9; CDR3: CASSLVFQWVGGHEQFF; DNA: TGTGCCAGCAGCTTAGTTTTTCAATGGGTGGGTGGGCATGAGCAGTTCTTC
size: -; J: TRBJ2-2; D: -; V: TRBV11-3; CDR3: CASSLLAGTNTGELFF; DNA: TGTGCCAGCAGCTTACTCGCAGGGACGAACACCGGGGAGCTGTTTTTT
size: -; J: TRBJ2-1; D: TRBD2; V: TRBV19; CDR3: CASSTGAGVAEQFF; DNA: TGTGCCAGTAGTACCGGAGCGGGAGTGGCTGAGCAGTTCTTC
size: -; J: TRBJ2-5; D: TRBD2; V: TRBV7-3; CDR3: CASSPAGELETQYF; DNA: TGTGCCAGCAGCCCCGCGGGGGAGTTAGAGACCCAGTACTTC
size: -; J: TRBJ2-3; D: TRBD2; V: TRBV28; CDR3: CASSLTSGNLGDTQYF; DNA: TGTGCCAGCAGTTTAACTAGCGGGAACCTGGGAGATACGCAGTATTTT
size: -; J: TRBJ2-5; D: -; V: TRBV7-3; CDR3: CASSLREGTGRGGETQYF; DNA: TGTGCCAGCAGCTTAAGGGAGGGTACAGGGCGCGGGGGAGAGACCCAGTACTTC
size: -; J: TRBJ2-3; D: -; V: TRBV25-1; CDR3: CASSESRDPQVDTQYF; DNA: TGTGCCAGCAGTGAATCCCGGGACCCACAAGTTGATACGCAGTATTTT
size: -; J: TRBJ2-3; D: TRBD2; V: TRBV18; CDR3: CASSLLAAPDTQYF; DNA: TGTGCCAGCTCGCTCCTAGCGGCCCCCGATACGCAGTATTTT
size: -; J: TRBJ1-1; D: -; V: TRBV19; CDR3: CASNDMGEAFF; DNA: TGTGCCAGTAACGACATGGGTGAAGCTTTCTTT
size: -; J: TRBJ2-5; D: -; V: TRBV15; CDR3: CATSRVEGMFRETQYF; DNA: TGTGCCACCAGCAGAGTAGAGGGGATGTTCCGGGAGACCCAGTACTTC
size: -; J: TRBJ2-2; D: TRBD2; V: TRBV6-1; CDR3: CASSVYSGGPTNTGELFF; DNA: TGTGCCAGCAGTGTATATAGCGGGGGACCAACGAACACCGGGGAGCTGTTTTTT
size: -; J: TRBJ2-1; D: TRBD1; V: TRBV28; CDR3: CASSLNRGTYNEQFF; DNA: TGTGCCAGCAGTTTGAACAGGGGAACCTACAATGAGCAGTTCTTC
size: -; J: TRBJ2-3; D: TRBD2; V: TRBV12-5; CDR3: CASGLARLATDTQYF; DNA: TGTGCTAGTGGTTTGGCCCGACTAGCGACCGATACGCAGTATTTT
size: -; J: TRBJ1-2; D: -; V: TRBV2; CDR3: CASSSNNYGYTF; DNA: TGTGCCAGCAGTAGTAATAACTATGGCTACACCTTC
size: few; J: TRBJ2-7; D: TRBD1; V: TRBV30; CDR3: CAWSHTGGTRTYEQYF; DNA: TGTGCCTGGAGTCACACAGGGGGCACTAGAACCTACGAGCAGTACTTC
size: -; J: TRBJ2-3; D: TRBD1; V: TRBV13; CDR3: CASSGRQGPAYF; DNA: TGTGCCAGCAGCGGACGACAGGGCCCCGCGTATTTT
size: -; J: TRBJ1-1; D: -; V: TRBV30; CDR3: CAWRLGGGPNTEAFF; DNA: TGTGCCTGGCGCTTGGGAGGGGGGCCGAACACTGAAGCTTTCTTT
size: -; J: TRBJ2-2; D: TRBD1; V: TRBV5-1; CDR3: CASSGTGGITGELFF; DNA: TGCGCCAGCAGCGGGACAGGGGGAATCACCGGGGAGCTGTTTTTT
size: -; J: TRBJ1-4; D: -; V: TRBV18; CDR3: CASSPQQGVGEKLFF; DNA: TGTGCCAGCTCACCACAGCAGGGAGTGGGTGAAAAACTGTTTTTT
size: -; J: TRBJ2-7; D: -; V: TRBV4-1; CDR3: CASSSDNTGSYEQYF; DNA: TGCGCCAGCTCGAGTGACAATACCGGCTCCTACGAGCAGTACTTC
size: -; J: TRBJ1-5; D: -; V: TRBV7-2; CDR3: CASSLGGVGSLQPQHF; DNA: TGTGCCAGCAGCTTAGGGGGGGTAGGGTCTTTGCAGCCCCAGCATTTT
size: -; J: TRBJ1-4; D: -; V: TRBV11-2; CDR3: CASTQDWGDEKLFF; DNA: TGTGCCAGCACCCAGGACTGGGGAGATGAAAAACTGTTTTTT
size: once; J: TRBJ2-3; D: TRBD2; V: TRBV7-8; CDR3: CASRPKREPTDTQYF; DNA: TGTGCCAGCAGGCCGAAGCGGGAACCCACAGATACGCAGTATTTT
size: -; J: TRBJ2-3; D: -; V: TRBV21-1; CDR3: CASSGRDRSYTDTQYF; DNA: TGTGCCAGCAGCGGAAGGGACAGGTCCTATACAGATACGCAGTATTTT
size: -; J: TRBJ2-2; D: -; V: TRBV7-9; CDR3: CASSFTTTTSDRELFF; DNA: TGTGCCAGCAGTTTCACAACAACAACTAGTGACCGGGAGCTGTTTTTT
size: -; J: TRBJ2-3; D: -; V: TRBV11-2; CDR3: CASSSTGIDTQYF; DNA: TGTGCCAGCAGTTCCACAGGGATAGATACGCAGTATTTT
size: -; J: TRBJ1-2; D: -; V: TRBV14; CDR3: CASSATRNFYGYTF; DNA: TGTGCCAGCAGCGCTACGAGGAACTTCTATGGCTACACCTTC
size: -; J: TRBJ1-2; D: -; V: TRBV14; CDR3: CASSQGVGWGYTF; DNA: TGTGCCAGCAGCCAAGGTGTGGGCTGGGGCTACACCTTC
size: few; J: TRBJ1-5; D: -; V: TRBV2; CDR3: CASRPNTDQPQHF; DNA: TGTGCCAGCAGGCCCAATACAGATCAGCCCCAGCATTTT
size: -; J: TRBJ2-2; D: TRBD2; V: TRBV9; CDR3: CASSVAASGRDGELFF; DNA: TGTGCCAGCAGCGTAGCGGCTAGCGGGAGGGACGGGGAGCTGTTTTTT